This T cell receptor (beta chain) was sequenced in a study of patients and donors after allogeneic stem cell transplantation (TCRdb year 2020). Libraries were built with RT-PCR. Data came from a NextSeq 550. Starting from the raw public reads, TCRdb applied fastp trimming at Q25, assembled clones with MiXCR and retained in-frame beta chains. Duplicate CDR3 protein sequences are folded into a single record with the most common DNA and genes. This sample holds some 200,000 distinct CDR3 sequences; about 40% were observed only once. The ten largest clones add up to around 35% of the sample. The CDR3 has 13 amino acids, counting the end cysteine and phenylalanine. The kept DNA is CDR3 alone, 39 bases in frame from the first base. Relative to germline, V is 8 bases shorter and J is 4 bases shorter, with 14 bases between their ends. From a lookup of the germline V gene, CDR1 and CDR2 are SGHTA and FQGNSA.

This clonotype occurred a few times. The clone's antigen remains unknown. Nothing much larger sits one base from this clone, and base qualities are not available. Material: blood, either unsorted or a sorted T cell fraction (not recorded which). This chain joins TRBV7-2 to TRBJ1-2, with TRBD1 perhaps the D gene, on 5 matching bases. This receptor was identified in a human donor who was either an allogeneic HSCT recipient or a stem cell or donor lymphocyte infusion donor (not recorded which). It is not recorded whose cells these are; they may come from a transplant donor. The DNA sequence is TGTGCCAGCTCTCCAAGTGGGGGCTATGGCTACACCTTC. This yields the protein CASSPSGGYGYTF.